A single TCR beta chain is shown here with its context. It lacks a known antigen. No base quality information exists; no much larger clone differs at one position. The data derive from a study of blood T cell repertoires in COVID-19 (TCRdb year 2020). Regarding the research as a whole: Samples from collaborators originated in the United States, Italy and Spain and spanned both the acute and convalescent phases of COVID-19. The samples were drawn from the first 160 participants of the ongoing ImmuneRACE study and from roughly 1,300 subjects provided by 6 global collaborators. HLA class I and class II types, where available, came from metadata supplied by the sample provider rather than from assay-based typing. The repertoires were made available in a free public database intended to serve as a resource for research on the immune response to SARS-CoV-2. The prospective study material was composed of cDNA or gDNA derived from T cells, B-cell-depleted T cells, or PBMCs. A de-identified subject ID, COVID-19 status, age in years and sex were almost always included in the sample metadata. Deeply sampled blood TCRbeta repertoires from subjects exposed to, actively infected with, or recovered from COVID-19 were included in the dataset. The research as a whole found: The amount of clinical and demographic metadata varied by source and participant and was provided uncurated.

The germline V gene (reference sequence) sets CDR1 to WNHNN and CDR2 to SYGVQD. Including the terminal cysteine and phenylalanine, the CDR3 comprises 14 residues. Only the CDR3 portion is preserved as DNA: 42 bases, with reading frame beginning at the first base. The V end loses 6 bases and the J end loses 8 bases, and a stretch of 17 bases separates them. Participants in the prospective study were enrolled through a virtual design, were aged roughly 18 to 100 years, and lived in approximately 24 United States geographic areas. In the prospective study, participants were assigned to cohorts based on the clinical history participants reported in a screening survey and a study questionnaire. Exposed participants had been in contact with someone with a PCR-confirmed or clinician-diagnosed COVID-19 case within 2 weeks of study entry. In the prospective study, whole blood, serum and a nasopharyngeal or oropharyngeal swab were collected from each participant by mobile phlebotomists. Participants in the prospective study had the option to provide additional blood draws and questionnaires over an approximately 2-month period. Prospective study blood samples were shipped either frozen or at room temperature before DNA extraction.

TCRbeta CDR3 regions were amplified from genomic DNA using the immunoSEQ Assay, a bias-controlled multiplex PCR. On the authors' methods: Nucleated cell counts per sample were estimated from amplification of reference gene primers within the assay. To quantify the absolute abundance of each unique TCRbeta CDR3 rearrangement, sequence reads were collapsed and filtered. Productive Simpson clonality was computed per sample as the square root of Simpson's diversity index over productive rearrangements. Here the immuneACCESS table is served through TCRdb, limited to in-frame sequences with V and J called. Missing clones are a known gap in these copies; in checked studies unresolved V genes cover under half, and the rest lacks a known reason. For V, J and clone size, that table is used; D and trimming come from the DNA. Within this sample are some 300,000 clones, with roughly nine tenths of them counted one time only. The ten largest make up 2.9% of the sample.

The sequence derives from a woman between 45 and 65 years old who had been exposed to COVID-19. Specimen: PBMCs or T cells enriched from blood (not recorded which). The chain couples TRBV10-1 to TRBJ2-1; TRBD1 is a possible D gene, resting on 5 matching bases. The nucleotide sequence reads TGCGCCAGCAGGAAAGGGGTAGGGCGCGATGAGCAGTTCTTC. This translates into CASRKGVGRDEQFF.